This record concerns one TCR beta chain sequence. Sequencing used immunoSEQ multiplex PCR; TCRdb keeps in-frame clones, though not all of them. The sample records around 100,000 clones, 80% to 95% being singletons. The data were obtained in a study of T cell changes during pregnancy in multiple sclerosis. Germline V gene sequence: CDR1 SQVTM, CDR2 ANQGSEA. V gave up 1 base and J gave up 4 bases, with 7 bases separating them. The CDR3 spans 12 residues. The TCR sequence derives from a female donor with multiple sclerosis, enrolled in a pregnancy study. Here the sequenced sample was peripheral blood, taken after pregnancy. V and J are TRBV29-1 and TRBJ1-2; D unresolved. CDR3 region: CSVEVSGYGYTF. The CDR3 coding sequence is TGCAGCGTTGAAGTGTCGGGCTATGGCTACACCTTC.